A single sample is the source of the 16 T cell receptor beta chains below, sequenced in a study of cytomegalovirus exposure and HLA in healthy donors. The PCR contained 60 Vbeta and 13 Jbeta primers. Produced via immunoSEQ multiplex PCR; TCRdb's table is partial and in-frame only. The data show about 120,000 clones, over 60% seen once. Sequencing used PBMCs. The receptors here all came from a man between 18 and 35 years old in good health and CMV-seropositive.

The CDR3 spells CASSSEGQGYEQYF. CDR3 nucleotides: TGCGCCAGCAGTTCCGAAGGACAGGGTTACGAGCAGTACTTC. V and J are TRBV5-1 and TRBJ2-7, with TRBD1 matching 8 bases. Germline CDR1 and CDR2: SGHRS and YFSETQ. This CDR3 has 14 residues. Germline trimming cut 5 bases from V and 4 bases from J; bases unmatched to any gene: 8.

This sequence joins TRBV5-1 and TRBJ2-7; possible D gene TRBD2, 5 bases. CDR1 and CDR2 from the germline V gene are SGHRS and YFSETQ. The CDR3 covers 13 residues. V lost 2 bases to trimming and J lost 2 bases, with 8 bases between them. The CDR3 reads CASSFQRTYEQYF. CDR3 sequence (DNA): TGCGCCAGCAGCTTCCAGCGGACCTACGAGCAGTACTTC.

The rearrangement uses TRBV15 and TRBJ1-2; the D gene is possibly TRBD1 (6 bases). The CDR3 totals 14 residues. The germline V gene has CDR1 LNHNV and CDR2 YYDKDF (reference sequence). V was pared by 0 bases and J by 4 bases, with 9 bases between. CDR3 nucleotide sequence: TGTGCCACCAGCAGAGAGGACAGCTTCTATGGCTACACCTTC. Translated, it gives CATSREDSFYGYTF.

The rearrangement joins TRBV4-2 to TRBJ2-1; TRBD1 matches at 11 bases. CDR3 length: 16 amino acids. V gave up 5 bases and J gave up 4 bases; unmatched junction bases: 7. Germline CDR1 is LGHNA and CDR2 is YNFKEQ. CDR3 sequence reads: CASSSGTGGLYNEQFF. The CDR3 DNA sequence: TGTGCCAGCAGCTCCGGGACAGGGGGGCTGTACAATGAGCAGTTCTTC.

This chain joins TRBV5-1 and TRBJ2-5; D gene uncertain. The V end lost 4 bases, the J end lost 2 bases, and 12 bases lay between the germline ends. In germline, CDR1 is SGHRS, CDR2 YFSETQ. CDR3 size: 14 residues. CDR3 protein: CASSALLGQETQYF. CDR3 bases: TGCGCCAGCAGCGCCCTTCTAGGACAAGAGACCCAGTACTTC.

The V and J genes are TRBV5-1 and TRBJ1-4, with a possible D match to TRBD1 (6 bases). Per germline, CDR1 SGHRS and CDR2 YFSETQ. V lost 0 bases, J lost 12 bases, and 15 bases lay in between. This CDR3 has 14 residues. CDR3 DNA sequence: TGCGCCAGCAGCTTGGGACAGGCGGAAAACGAACTGTTTTTT. This sequence encodes CASSLGQAENELFF. The variable domain in full, with the rest retrieved from reference TRBV5-1 and TRBJ1-4, is KAGVTQTPRYLIKTRGQQVTLSCSPISGHRSVSWYQQTPGQGLQFLFEYFSETQRNKGNFPGRFSGRQFSNSRSEMNVSTLELGDSALYLCASSLGQAENELFFGSGTQLSVL.

This sequence joins TRBV15 and TRBJ1-2; TRBD1 agrees at 8 bases. This CDR3 has 16 residues. Per the germline V gene, CDR1 is LNHNV and CDR2 is YYDKDF (reference sequence). V lost 4 bases, J lost 4 bases, and 11 bases stayed unmatched. CDR3 in amino acids: CATSIRSVGQVYGYTF. Here the CDR3 DNA reads TGTGCCACCAGCATTCGTTCCGTGGGACAGGTCTATGGCTACACCTTC.

The chain recombines TRBV20-1 with TRBJ2-7, with no clear D. Germline V lookup: CDR1 DFQATT, CDR2 SNEGSKA (reference sequence). The V and J ends lost 1 base and 3 bases respectively, with 4 bases between them. The CDR3 runs to 11 residues. CDR3 bases: TGCAGTGCTAGAGCCAGCTACGAGCAGTACTTC. Translation gives CSARASYEQYF.

This sequence joins TRBV19 and TRBJ2-2; the match to TRBD2 covers 9 bases. The J segment lost 6 bases and the V segment lost 8 bases, leaving 7 bases of the junction unmatched. Germline-derived CDR1 and CDR2 are LNHDA and SQIVND (reference sequence). This CDR3 contains 14 residues. The CDR3 is CASSPGLASGELFF. The CDR3 nucleotides read TGTGCCAGTTCACCGGGACTAGCTTCCGGGGAGCTGTTTTTT.

DNA for the CDR3: TGTGCCTGGACCAGAGGGGGGGCACGCGTCACCGGGGAGCTGTTTTTT. Its translation is CAWTRGGARVTGELFF. The genes are TRBV30 and TRBJ2-2, with a weak D call TRBD2 (7 bases). V gave up 4 bases and J gave up 4 bases, with 19 bases separating them. The CDR3 has 16 residues. The germline V gene encodes CDR1 GTSNPN and CDR2 SVGIG (reference sequence).

The chain links TRBV2 to TRBJ1-4; D perhaps matches TRBD1 (5 bases). Deletions cut 6 bases from V and 4 bases from J, with 15 bases between. CDR1 and CDR2 from the germline V gene are SNHLY and FYNNEI. The CDR3 spans 15 residues. The CDR3 nucleotides read TGTGCCAGCAGATTGCAGGGATTTGGTAATGAAAAACTGTTTTTT. It specifies CASRLQGFGNEKLFF.

The rearrangement uses TRBV15 and TRBJ2-2; possible D gene TRBD1, 6 bases. Germline CDR1 reads LNHNV; CDR2 reads YYDKDF (reference sequence). Trimming took off 6 bases at V and 5 bases at J, with 16 bases between the two ends. CDR3 size: 15 residues. In DNA form, the CDR3 reads TGTGCCACCAGGTCGTTACAGGGAGTGACCGGGGAGCTGTTTTTT. Amino acid sequence: CATRSLQGVTGELFF.

The chain combines TRBV10-2 with TRBJ2-3, with D unresolved. This CDR3 region has 15 residues. CDR1 WSHSY and CDR2 SAAADI come from the germline V gene. V was shortened by 1 base and J by 3 bases, with 11 bases between the two germline ends. CDR3 protein: CASSELVTGTDTQYF. CDR3 in DNA: TGCGCCAGCAGTGAGTTAGTAACGGGTACAGATACGCAGTATTTT.

The chain has TRBV5-1 and TRBJ2-7; tentative D call: TRBD1 (5 bases). The germline V gene encodes CDR1 SGHRS and CDR2 YFSETQ. V was clipped by 5 bases and J by 3 bases, with 18 bases between them. The CDR3 is 15 residues long. CDR3 residues: CASSSLRQGNYEQYF. The CDR3, as DNA: TGCGCCAGCAGTAGTTTAAGGCAGGGAAACTACGAGCAGTACTTC.

This chain uses TRBV7-2 with TRBJ1-2; the D gene is possibly TRBD1 (5 bases). The CDR3 runs 14 residues. The V end lost 6 bases, the J end lost 3 bases, and 14 bases lay between the germline ends. CDR1 is SGHTA, CDR2 FQGNSA, per germline. The CDR3: CASSYNQGDYGYTF. CDR3 nucleotide sequence: TGTGCCAGCAGTTATAACCAAGGGGACTATGGCTACACCTTC.

This clone has only one observation. The rearrangement links TRBV18 to TRBJ1-6; possible D gene TRBD1, 5 bases. Germline CDR1 is KGHSH and CDR2 is LQKENI. Deletions cut 3 bases from V and 6 bases from J, with 12 bases between. This CDR3 has 15 residues. The CDR3 DNA reads TGTGCCAGCTCACCTCGAAACAGGATTAATTCACCCCTCCACTTT. Translation: CASSPRNRINSPLHF.